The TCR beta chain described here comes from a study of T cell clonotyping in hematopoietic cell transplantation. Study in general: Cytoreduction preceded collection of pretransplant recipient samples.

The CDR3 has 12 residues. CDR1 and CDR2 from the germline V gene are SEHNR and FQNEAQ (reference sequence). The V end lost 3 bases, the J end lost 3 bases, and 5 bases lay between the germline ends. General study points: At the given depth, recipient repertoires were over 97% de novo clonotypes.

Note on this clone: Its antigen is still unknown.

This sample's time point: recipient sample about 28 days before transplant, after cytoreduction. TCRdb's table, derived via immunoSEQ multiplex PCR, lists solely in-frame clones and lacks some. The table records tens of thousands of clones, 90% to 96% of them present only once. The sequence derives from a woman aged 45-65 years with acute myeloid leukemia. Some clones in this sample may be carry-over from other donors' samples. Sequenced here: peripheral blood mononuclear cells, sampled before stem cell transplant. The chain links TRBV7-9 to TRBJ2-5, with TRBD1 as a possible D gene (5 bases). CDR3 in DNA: TGTGCCAGCAGCTTCAGGGAAGAGACCCAGTACTTC. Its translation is CASSFREETQYF. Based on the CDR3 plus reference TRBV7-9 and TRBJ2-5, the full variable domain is DTGVSQNPRHKITKRGQNVTFRCDPISEHNRLYWYRQTLGQGPEFLTYFQNEAQLEKSRLLSDRFSAERPKGSFSTLEIQRTEQGDSAMYLCASSFREETQYFGPGTRLLVL.